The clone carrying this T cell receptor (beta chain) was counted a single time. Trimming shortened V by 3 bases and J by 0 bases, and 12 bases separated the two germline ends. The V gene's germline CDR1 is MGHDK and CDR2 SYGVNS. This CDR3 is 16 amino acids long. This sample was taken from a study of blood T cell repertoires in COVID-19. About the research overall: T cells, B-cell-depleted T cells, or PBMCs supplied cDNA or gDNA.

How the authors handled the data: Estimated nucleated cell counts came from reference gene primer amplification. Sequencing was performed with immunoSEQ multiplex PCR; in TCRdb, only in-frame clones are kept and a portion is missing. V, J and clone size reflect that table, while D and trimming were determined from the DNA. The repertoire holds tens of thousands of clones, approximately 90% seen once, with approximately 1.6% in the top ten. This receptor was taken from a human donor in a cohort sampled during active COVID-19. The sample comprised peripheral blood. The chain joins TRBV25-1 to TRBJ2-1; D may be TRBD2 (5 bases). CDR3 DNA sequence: TGTGCCAGCAGTGATCGGACTGGGAGCTCCTACAATGAGCAGTTCTTC. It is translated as CASSDRTGSSYNEQFF.